These 23 T cell receptor beta chains share one sample of origin, sequenced in a study of T cell repertoires in cytomegalovirus infection. TCRdb reanalysed the reads using MiXCR and keeps one entry per CDR3 protein. The data show about 230,000 distinct CDR3 sequences, approximately 7% seen once. Sequencing was done on a sample of PBMCs. These TCRs come from a human donor in good health (CMV status not recorded). Some clones in this sample may be carry-over from other donors' samples.

V gene TRBV15 combines with J gene TRBJ2-3; D may be TRBD2 (6 bases). The ends were cut back, 0 bases at V and 7 bases at J, with 8 bases in the middle. This CDR3 has 13 amino acids. Germline V gives CDR1 LNHNV, CDR2 YYDKDF (reference sequence). The CDR3 sequence: CATSREGRNTQYF. For the CDR3, the DNA is TGTGCCACCAGCAGAGAGGGGAGGAATACGCAGTATTTT.

The CDR3 DNA reads as TGTGCCAGCAGCGGACAGCTATTGAACACCGGGGAGCTGTTTTTT. It is translated as CASSGQLLNTGELFF. This chain joins TRBV28 and TRBJ2-2; D is possibly TRBD1 (6 bases). The ends were cut back, 6 bases at V and 1 base at J, with 12 bases in the middle. Per germline, CDR1 MDHEN and CDR2 SYDVKM. This CDR3 contains 15 residues.

This clonotype appeared many times. V gene TRBV5-8 combines with J gene TRBJ1-1; TRBD1 agrees at 7 bases. The CDR3 is made up of 18 amino acids. J gave up 1 base and V 4 bases, and 16 bases lay outside the gene matches. The germline V gene encodes CDR1 SGHTS and CDR2 YDEGEE. The CDR3 sequence: CASSMGQNNFYQNTEAFF. The CDR3 region has the DNA TGTGCCAGCAGCATGGGACAGAATAATTTCTACCAGAACACTGAAGCTTTCTTT. Full variable domain (missing parts from reference TRBV5-8 and TRBJ1-1): EAGVTQSPTHLIKTRGQQATLRCSPISGHTSVYWYQQALGLGLQFLLWYDEGEERNRGNFPPRFSGRQFPNYSSELNVNALELEDSALYLCASSMGQNNFYQNTEAFFGQGTRLTVV.

V and J are TRBV20-1 and TRBJ2-7, with 7 bases fitting TRBD2. Germline assignment: CDR1 DFQATT and CDR2 SNEGSKA (reference sequence). CDR3 size: 12 residues. V dropped 5 bases and J dropped 4; count of bases not matched to a gene: 5. CDR3 DNA sequence: TGCAGTGCTTTCGGGGAGGGATACGAGCAGTACTTC. Residues: CSAFGEGYEQYF.

This clonotype was observed many times. This chain joins TRBV6-1 and TRBJ1-2; 9 nucleotides match TRBD1. The CDR3 sequence is 12 residues long. The V segment lost 6 bases and the J segment 8 bases; nucleotides outside the gene matches: 4. CDR1 and CDR2 from the germline V gene are MNHNS and SASEGT. CDR3 nucleotide sequence: TGTGCCAGCAGAAGGACAGGGGAAGGCTACACCTTC. It translates to CASRRTGEGYTF.

This clonotype was picked up a small number of times. The chain recombines TRBV5-1 with TRBJ1-2; perhaps TRBD1 as D (6 bases). The CDR3 extends over 15 amino acids. Germline V gives CDR1 SGHRS, CDR2 YFSETQ. V was cut by 5 bases and J by 4 bases, with 18 bases left in between. Written as DNA, the CDR3 is TGCGCCAGCAGGAAGCTCGAGGGACAAACCTATGGCTACACCTTC. This gives the protein CASRKLEGQTYGYTF.

This clonotype showed up just a few times. This sequence joins TRBV9 and TRBJ2-3; D gene unclear. Trimming removed 0 bases at V and 4 bases at J, with 9 bases between. CDR1 and CDR2 from the germline V gene are SGDLS and YYNGEE. CDR3 length: 14 residues. CDR3 loop: CASSVGSSADTQYF. The DNA of the CDR3 is TGTGCCAGCAGCGTAGGATCTTCGGCAGATACGCAGTATTTT.

There are many counts of this clonotype. The genes are TRBV12-3 or TRBV12-4 and TRBJ2-1, with a possible D match to TRBD1 (5 bases). This CDR3 has 15 residues. Trimming pared 6 bases from V and 5 bases from J, leaving 17 bases between. The CDR3 DNA is TGTGCCAGCAGCCCCGACAGAAATCCCAACAATGAGCAGTTCTTC. This sequence encodes CASSPDRNPNNEQFF.

This clonotype was detected ten times or more. The rearrangement joins TRBV20-1 to TRBJ1-4, with a weak D call TRBD1 (5 bases). The V end was cut by 0 bases, the J end by 3 bases, with 11 bases between. This CDR3 is 15 amino acids long. Germline V gene sequence: CDR1 DFQATT, CDR2 SNEGSKA (reference sequence). The CDR3 DNA reads as TGCAGTGCTAGAGATTCGGGGGTTCCTAATGAAAAACTGTTTTTT. Translation gives CSARDSGVPNEKLFF.

The chain has TRBV9 and TRBJ1-1, with a tentative D call TRBD1 (6 bases). V was pared by 0 bases and J by 3 bases, with 12 bases between. The CDR3 length is 15 residues. The germline gives CDR1 SGDLS, CDR2 YYNGEE. This CDR3 reads CASSVEGPGDTEAFF. The DNA of the CDR3 is TGTGCCAGCAGCGTAGAAGGGCCAGGGGACACTGAAGCTTTCTTT. Full variable domain (outside the CDR3, taken from reference TRBV9 and TRBJ1-1): DSGVTQTPKHLITATGQRVTLRCSPRSGDLSVYWYQQSLDQGLQFLIQYYNGEERAKGNILERFSAQQFPDLHSELNLSSLELGDSALYFCASSVEGPGDTEAFFGQGTRLTVV.

This clonotype was seen repeatedly, ten times or more. The gene calls are TRBV7-2 and TRBJ1-2; the D gene is possibly TRBD1 (5 bases). Germline values: CDR1 SGHTA, CDR2 FQGNSA. Trimming removed 1 base from V and 8 bases from J, with 23 bases in between. The CDR3 consists of 17 residues. In DNA, the CDR3 is TGTGCCAGCAGCTTAGAGGATTGGCGGAGTTTAAAGGGGGGCTACACCTTC. It yields the protein CASSLEDWRSLKGGYTF.

This clonotype was seen many times. The chain links TRBV7-2 to TRBJ1-2; D not resolved. The CDR3 runs 14 residues. Trimming removed 1 base from V and 6 bases from J, with 12 bases in between. Germline V gives CDR1 SGHTA, CDR2 FQGNSA. The CDR3 here is CASSLERSSHGYTF. The CDR3 DNA follows: TGTGCCAGCAGCTTAGAGCGCTCCTCACATGGCTACACCTTC.

This clonotype was seen many times. The chain carries TRBV25-1 and TRBJ1-5, with D possibly matching TRBD1 (5 bases). Germline lookup yields CDR1 MGHDK and CDR2 SYGVNS. Trimming shortened V by 6 bases and J by 3 bases, and 9 bases separated the two germline ends. The CDR3 totals 13 residues. This CDR3 reads CASRDMPNQPQHF. The CDR3 DNA reads as TGTGCCAGCAGGGACATGCCCAATCAGCCCCAGCATTTT.

This clonotype was recorded at least ten times. The V gene is TRBV12-3 or TRBV12-4, the J gene TRBJ2-7, with no clear D. Trimming left V 6 bases short and J 6 bases short, with 15 bases between. The CDR3 has 13 residues. The CDR3 reads CASRPTWVGEQYF. DNA for the CDR3: TGTGCCAGCAGGCCCACTTGGGTCGGCGAGCAGTACTTC.

This clonotype has ten or more counts. The rearrangement links TRBV7-2 to TRBJ1-2; 9 bases line up with TRBD1. The germline V gene has CDR1 SGHTA and CDR2 FQGNSA. V shed 6 bases and J 3 bases; nucleotides not matched to a gene: 8. This CDR3 comprises 15 residues. Here the CDR3 DNA reads TGTGCCAGCAGTGTTTCGGACAGGGGACACTATGGCTACACCTTC. It translates to CASSVSDRGHYGYTF.

This clonotype came up many times. V usage is TRBV11-2 and J usage is TRBJ2-4; D gene unclear. Germline V lookup: CDR1 SGHAT, CDR2 FQNNGV. Trimming cost V 0 bases and J 0 bases, with 6 bases left between them. The CDR3 totals 15 residues. In nucleotides, the CDR3 is TGTGCCAGCAGCTTAGATGCTGTAGCCAAAAACATTCAGTACTTC. Translated: CASSLDAVAKNIQYF.

This clonotype occurred many times. V and J are TRBV5-1 and TRBJ1-2; D is perhaps TRBD1 (6 bases). V was trimmed by 0 bases and J by 6 bases, leaving 12 bases between them. Germline CDR1 is SGHRS and CDR2 is YFSETQ. The CDR3 runs to 14 residues. The CDR3 here is CASSLDQGWDGYTF. The CDR3 nucleotides read TGCGCCAGCAGCTTGGACCAGGGGTGGGATGGCTACACCTTC. The full variable domain, rest sourced from reference TRBV5-1 and TRBJ1-2, is KAGVTQTPRYLIKTRGQQVTLSCSPISGHRSVSWYQQTPGQGLQFLFEYFSETQRNKGNFPGRFSGRQFSNSRSEMNVSTLELGDSALYLCASSLDQGWDGYTFGSGTRLTVV.

This clonotype was observed at least ten times. The chain joins TRBV6-2 or TRBV6-3 to TRBJ2-1; D is uncertain. Germline V gene sequence: CDR1 MNHEY, CDR2 SVGEGT. This CDR3 contains 15 residues. The germline V and J ends were trimmed by 4 bases and 0 bases, with 10 bases remaining between them. The CDR3 loop is CASSSQIFSYNEQFF. The CDR3 nucleotides are TGTGCCAGCAGTTCACAGATCTTCTCCTACAATGAGCAGTTCTTC.

This clonotype was counted only a few times. CDR3 nucleotides: TGCAGTGCTAGAGAGGTCCCTAGCGGGGGCCTGGACAATGAGCAGTTCTTC. Amino acid sequence: CSAREVPSGGLDNEQFF. This chain joins TRBV20-1 and TRBJ2-1, with 10 bases matching TRBD2. The germline V gene has CDR1 DFQATT and CDR2 SNEGSKA (reference sequence). V trimming: 0 bases; J trimming: 5 bases; junction bases outside the gene matches: 10. The CDR3 length is 17 residues.

This clonotype was recorded many times. V gene TRBV12-3 or TRBV12-4 combines with J gene TRBJ2-5; D perhaps matches TRBD1 (6 bases). CDR3 length equals 15 residues. Trimming cost V 2 bases and J 2 bases, with 12 bases left between them. This CDR3 reads CASSLTRTVQETQYF. The CDR3 coding sequence is TGTGCCAGCAGTTTAACCCGGACAGTACAAGAGACCCAGTACTTC.

The gene calls are TRBV5-1 and TRBJ1-2; the D gene is possibly TRBD1 (5 bases). Trimming removed 0 bases from V and 4 bases from J, with 13 bases in between. This CDR3 has 15 residues. Germline loops: CDR1 SGHRS, CDR2 YFSETQ. The DNA of the CDR3 is TGCGCCAGCAGCTTGGAGGGCAGGGAAGGCTATGGCTACACCTTC. This translates into CASSLEGREGYGYTF.

This clonotype has a count of ten or more. V and J are TRBV6-2 or TRBV6-3 and TRBJ2-5, with no clear D. The V gene's germline CDR1 is MNHEY and CDR2 SVGEGT. The CDR3 extends over 12 amino acids. V shed 3 bases and J shed 14 bases, with 16 bases lying between them. CDR3 sequence (DNA): TGTGCCAGCAGTTATAGAGTGAGCAATCCTTACTTC. Encoded protein: CASSYRVSNPYF.

This clonotype showed up many times. This rearrangement joins TRBV12-3 or TRBV12-4 to TRBJ1-2; 7 nucleotides agree with TRBD1. J gave up 8 bases and V 5 bases, and 14 bases lay outside the gene matches. The CDR3 spans 15 residues. In nucleotides, the CDR3 is TGTGCCAGCAGTGGGACCTGGGACAGCGCGTGGGGCTACACCTTC. It yields the protein CASSGTWDSAWGYTF.